This TCR beta chain was identified during a study of blood T cell repertoires in COVID-19. Study at large: Sources were T cells, B-cell-depleted T cells, or PBMCs; the material itself was cDNA or gDNA.

Recruitment covered about 26 US areas and drew participants whose ages spanned roughly 18 to 89 years. Data came from immunoSEQ multiplex PCR; TCRdb stores just in-frame clones and leaves some out. The table includes fewer than 200,000 clones, roughly 83% detected once. Germline assignment: CDR1 MNHEY and CDR2 SVGEGT. The CDR3 is 16 residues long. Trimming at V came to 5 bases and at J to 6 bases, leaving 12 bases not matched to a gene. This chain connects TRBV6-2 or TRBV6-3 to TRBJ1-5; TRBD1 agrees at 8 bases. Material: PBMCs or T cells enriched from blood (not recorded which). This clonotype was sampled from a woman in her forties or fifties who had recovered from COVID-19. The CDR3 nucleotides read TGTGCCAGCAGTGCAGGACAGGGACAACTCGGTCAGCCCCAGCATTTT. As protein: CASSAGQGQLGQPQHF.